This T cell receptor (beta chain) is from a study of CD8+ T cells in alopecia areata. Study as a whole: Patients received oral tofacitinib, 5 to 10 mg twice daily, for moderate-to-severe alopecia areata.

V was shortened by 4 bases and J by 3 bases, with 19 bases between the two germline ends. Germline V gene data show CDR1 as SQVTM and CDR2 as ANQGSEA. The length of the CDR3 is 15 residues. Sequencing used cDNA as its template, made by extracting RNA and reverse transcribing it. Using immunoSEQ multiplex PCR, the repertoire was profiled, and TCRdb retains in-frame clones only, with some absent. The sample lists around 160,000 clones, around 60% occurring once. Treatment: oral pan-JAK inhibitor, 5-10 mg twice daily. The chain combines TRBV29-1 with TRBJ2-7; D may correspond to TRBD1 or TRBD2 (5 bases each). This sample comprised CD4+ T cells sorted from blood, obtained at week 24, from a patient treated with tofacitinib. The source of this sequence is a human donor with alopecia areata. CDR3 sequence: CSVVEGSGQYYEQYF. The CDR3 DNA is TGCAGCGTTGTCGAGGGATCGGGGCAATACTACGAGCAGTACTTC.